The T cell receptor beta chain described here comes from a study of cytomegalovirus exposure and HLA in healthy donors. Study in general: Later analysis reported that the 110 or so validation repertoires shared the platform of the approximately 670 first-cohort repertoires.

This clone was detected only a few times. The antigen remains undetermined. The protocol was immunoSEQ multiplex PCR, while the TCRdb copy is restricted to in-frame clones and leaves out a portion. The sample lists over 150,000 clones, 80% to 90% seen once, with 5% to 7% in the top ten. The V gene's germline CDR1 is SGHRS and CDR2 YFSETQ. V lost 5 bases and J 3 bases, leaving 8 bases between the germline ends. The length of the CDR3 is 12 residues. Whole-study results and caveats: Researchers catalogued under 200 TCR beta chains as cytomegalovirus-associated.

The sequence derives from a woman between 25 and 40 years old in good health and CMV-seronegative. This chain joins TRBV5-1 and TRBJ1-2; D possibly corresponds to TRBD1 (6 bases). The sequencing sample was made of PBMCs. The CDR3 sequence: CASRGQYYGYTF. CDR3 DNA: TGCGCCAGCAGGGGACAATACTATGGCTACACCTTC.